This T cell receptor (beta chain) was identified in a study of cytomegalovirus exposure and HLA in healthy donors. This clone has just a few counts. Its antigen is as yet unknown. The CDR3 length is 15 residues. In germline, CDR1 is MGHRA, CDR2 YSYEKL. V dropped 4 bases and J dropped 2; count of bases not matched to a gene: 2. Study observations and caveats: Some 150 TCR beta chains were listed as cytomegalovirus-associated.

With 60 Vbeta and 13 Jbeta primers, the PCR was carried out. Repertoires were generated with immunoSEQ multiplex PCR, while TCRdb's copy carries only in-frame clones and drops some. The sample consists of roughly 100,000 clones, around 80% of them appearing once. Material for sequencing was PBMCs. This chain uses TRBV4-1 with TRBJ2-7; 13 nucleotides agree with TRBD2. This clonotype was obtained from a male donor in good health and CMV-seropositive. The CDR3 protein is CASSLTSGGAYEQYF. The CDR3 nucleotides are TGCGCCAGCAGCCTCACTAGCGGGGGGGCCTACGAGCAGTACTTC.